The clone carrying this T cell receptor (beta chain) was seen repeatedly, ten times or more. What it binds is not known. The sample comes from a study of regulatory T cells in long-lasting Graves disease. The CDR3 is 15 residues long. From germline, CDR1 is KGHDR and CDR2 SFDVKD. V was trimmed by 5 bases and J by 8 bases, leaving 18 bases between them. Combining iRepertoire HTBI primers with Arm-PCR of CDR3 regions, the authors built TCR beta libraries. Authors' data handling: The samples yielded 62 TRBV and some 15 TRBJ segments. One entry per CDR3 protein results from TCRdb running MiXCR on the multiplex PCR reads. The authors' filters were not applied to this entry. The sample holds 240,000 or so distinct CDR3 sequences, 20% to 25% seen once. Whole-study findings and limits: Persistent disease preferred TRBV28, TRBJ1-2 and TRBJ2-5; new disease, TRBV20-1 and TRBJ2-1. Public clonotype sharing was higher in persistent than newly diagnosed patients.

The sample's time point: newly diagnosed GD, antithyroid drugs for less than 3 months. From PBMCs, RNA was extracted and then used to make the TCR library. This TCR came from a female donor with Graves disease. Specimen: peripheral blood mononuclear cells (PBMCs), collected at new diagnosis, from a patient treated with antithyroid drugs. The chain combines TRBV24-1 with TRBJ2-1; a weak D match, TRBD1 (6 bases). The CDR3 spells CATSAPFGQIHEQFF. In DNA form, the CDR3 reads TGTGCCACCAGTGCCCCCTTTGGACAGATCCATGAGCAGTTCTTC.